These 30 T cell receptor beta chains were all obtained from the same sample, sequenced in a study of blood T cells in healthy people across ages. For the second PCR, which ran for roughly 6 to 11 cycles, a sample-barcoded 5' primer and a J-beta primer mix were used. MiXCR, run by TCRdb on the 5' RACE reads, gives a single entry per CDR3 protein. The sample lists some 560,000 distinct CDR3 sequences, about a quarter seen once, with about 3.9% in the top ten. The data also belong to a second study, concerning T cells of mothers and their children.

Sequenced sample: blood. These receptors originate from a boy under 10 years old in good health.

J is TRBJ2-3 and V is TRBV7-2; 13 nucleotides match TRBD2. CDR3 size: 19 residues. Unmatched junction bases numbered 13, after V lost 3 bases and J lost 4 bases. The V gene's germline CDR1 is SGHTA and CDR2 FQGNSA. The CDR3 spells CASSLGLAGLMDGADTQYF. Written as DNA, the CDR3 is TGTGCCAGCAGCTTGGGACTAGCGGGACTCATGGATGGGGCAGATACGCAGTATTTT.

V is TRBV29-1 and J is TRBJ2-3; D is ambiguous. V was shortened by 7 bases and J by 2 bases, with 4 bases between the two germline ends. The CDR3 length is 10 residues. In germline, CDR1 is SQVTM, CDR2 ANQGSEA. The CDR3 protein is CSAHTDTQYF. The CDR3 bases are TGCAGCGCTCACACAGATACGCAGTATTTT.

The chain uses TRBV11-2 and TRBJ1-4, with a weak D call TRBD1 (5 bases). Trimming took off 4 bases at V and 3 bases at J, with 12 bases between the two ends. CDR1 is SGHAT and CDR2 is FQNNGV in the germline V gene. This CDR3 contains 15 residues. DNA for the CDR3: TGTGCCAGCAGCTCAGATCCGGGGCCTAATGAAAAACTGTTTTTT. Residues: CASSSDPGPNEKLFF.

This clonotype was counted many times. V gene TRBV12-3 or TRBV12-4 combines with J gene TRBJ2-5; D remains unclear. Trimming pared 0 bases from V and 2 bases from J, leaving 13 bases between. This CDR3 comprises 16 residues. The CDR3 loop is CASSLALTRPQETQYF. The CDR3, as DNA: TGTGCCAGCAGTTTAGCGCTGACTCGTCCTCAAGAGACCCAGTACTTC.

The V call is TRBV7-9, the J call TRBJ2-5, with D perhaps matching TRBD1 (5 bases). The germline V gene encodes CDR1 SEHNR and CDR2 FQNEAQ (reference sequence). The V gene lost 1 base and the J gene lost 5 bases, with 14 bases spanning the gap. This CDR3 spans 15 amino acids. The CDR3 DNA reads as TGTGCCAGCAGCTTAGATGGGCCAGGGATGGAGACCCAGTACTTC. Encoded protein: CASSLDGPGMETQYF.

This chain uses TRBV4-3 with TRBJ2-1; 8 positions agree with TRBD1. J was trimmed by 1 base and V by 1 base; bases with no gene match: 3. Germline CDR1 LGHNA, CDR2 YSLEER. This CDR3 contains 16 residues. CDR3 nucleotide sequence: TGCGCCAGCAGCCAAGGGTACAGGGGGTCCTACAATGAGCAGTTCTTC. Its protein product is CASSQGYRGSYNEQFF.

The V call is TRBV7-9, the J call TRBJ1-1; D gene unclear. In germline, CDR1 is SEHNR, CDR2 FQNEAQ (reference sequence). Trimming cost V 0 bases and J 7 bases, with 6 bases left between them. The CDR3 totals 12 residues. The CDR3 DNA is TGTGCCAGCAGCTTAGCCTACAGTGAAGCTTTCTTT. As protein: CASSLAYSEAFF.

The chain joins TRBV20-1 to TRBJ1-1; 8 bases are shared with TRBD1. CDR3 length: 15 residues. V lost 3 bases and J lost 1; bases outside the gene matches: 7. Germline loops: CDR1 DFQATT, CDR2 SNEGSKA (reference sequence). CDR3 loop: CSARNPGGGNTEAFF. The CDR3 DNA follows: TGCAGTGCTAGGAATCCAGGGGGCGGGAACACTGAAGCTTTCTTT.

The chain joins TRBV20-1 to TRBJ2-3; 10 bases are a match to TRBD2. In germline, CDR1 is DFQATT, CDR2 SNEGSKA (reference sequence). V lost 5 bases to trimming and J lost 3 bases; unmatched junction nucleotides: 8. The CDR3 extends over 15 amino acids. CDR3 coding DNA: TGCAGTGCTTATAAGCTAGCGGGAGAGACAGATACGCAGTATTTT. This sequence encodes CSAYKLAGETDTQYF.

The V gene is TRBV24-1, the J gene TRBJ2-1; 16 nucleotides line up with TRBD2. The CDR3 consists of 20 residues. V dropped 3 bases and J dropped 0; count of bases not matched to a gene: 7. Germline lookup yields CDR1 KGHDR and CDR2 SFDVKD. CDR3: CATSDGGLAGGPGSYNEQFF. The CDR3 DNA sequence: TGTGCCACCAGTGATGGGGGACTAGCGGGGGGGCCCGGCTCCTACAATGAGCAGTTCTTC.

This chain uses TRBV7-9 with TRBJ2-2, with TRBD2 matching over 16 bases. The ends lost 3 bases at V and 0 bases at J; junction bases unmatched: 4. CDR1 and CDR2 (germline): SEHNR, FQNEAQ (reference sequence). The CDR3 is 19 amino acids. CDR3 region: CASSFQGLAGGPNTGELFF. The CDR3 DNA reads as TGTGCCAGCAGCTTTCAGGGACTAGCGGGAGGGCCGAACACCGGGGAGCTGTTTTTT.

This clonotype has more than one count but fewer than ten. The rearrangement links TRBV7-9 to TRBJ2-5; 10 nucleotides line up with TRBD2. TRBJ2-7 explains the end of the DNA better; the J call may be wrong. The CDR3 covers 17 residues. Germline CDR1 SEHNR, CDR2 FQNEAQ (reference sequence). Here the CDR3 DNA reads TGTGCCAGCAGCTCTTTCACCAAGCGGGGGGGCTTCTACGAGCAGTACTTC. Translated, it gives CASSSFTKRGGFYEQYF.

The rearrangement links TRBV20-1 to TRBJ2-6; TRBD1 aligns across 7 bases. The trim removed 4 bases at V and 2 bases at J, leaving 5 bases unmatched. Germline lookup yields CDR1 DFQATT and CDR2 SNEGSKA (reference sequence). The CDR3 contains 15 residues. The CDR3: CSATRQGAGANVLTF. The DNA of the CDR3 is TGCAGTGCTACACGACAGGGTGCTGGGGCCAACGTCCTGACTTTC.

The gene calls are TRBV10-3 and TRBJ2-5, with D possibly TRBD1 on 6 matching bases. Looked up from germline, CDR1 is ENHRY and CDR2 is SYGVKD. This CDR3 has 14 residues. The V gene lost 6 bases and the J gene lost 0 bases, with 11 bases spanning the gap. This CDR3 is CAISETGYQETQYF. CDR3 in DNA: TGTGCCATCAGCGAGACAGGTTACCAAGAGACCCAGTACTTC.

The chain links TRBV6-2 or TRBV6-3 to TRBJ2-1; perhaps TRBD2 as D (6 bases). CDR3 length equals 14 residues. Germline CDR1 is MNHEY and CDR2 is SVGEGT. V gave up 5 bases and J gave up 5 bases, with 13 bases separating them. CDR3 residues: CASSPLANHNEQFF. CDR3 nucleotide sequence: TGTGCCAGCAGTCCCCTAGCGAATCACAATGAGCAGTTCTTC.

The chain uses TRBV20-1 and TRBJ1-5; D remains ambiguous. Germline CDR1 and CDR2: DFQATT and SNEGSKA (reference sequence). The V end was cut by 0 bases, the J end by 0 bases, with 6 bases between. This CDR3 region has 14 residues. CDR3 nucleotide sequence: TGCAGTGCTAGAGATGCCTTTAGCAATCAGCCCCAGCATTTT. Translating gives CSARDAFSNQPQHF.

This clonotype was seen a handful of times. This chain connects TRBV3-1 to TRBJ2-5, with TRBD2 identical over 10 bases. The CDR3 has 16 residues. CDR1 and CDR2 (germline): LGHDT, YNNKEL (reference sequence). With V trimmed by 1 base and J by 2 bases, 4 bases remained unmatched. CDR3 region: CASSQGLAGVQETQYF. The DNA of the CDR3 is TGTGCCAGCAGCCAAGGACTAGCGGGCGTACAAGAGACCCAGTACTTC.

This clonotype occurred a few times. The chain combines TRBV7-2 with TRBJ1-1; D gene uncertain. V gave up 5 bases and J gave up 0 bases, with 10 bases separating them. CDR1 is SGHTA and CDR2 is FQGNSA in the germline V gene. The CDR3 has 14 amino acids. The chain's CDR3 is CASSPSVMNTEAFF. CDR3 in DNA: TGTGCCAGCAGCCCCTCGGTAATGAACACTGAAGCTTTCTTT.

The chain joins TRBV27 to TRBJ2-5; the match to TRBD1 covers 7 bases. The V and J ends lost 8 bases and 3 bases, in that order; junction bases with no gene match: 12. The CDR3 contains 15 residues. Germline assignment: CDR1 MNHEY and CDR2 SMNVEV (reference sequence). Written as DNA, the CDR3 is TGTGCCAGCTCCCGCCTCCTCGGGACAGAAGAGACCCAGTACTTC. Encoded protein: CASSRLLGTEETQYF.

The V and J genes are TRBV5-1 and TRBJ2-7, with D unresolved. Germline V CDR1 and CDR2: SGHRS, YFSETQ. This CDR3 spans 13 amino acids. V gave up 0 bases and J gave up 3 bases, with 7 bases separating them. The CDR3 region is CASSLARGYEQYF. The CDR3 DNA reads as TGCGCCAGCAGCTTGGCGCGAGGCTACGAGCAGTACTTC.

CDR3 region: CASSSLAGEYNEQFF. CDR3 coding DNA: TGTGCCAGCAGTTCGCTAGCGGGCGAATACAATGAGCAGTTCTTC. The genes are TRBV27 and TRBJ2-1; 8 nucleotides line up with TRBD2. V trimming: 4 bases; J trimming: 4 bases; junction bases outside the gene matches: 6. CDR1 and CDR2 from the germline V gene are MNHEY and SMNVEV (reference sequence). The CDR3 runs to 15 residues.

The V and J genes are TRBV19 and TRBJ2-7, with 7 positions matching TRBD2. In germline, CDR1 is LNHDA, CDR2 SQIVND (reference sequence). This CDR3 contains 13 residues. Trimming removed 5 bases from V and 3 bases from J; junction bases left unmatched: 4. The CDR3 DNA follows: TGTGCCAGTAGTTGGGAGCGGGACTACGAGCAGTACTTC. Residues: CASSWERDYEQYF.

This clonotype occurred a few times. DNA of the CDR3: TGTGCCAGTTCGGGGGCTAGCGGGGGCACCGGGGAGCTGTTTTTT. It encodes CASSGASGGTGELFF. V gene TRBV19 combines with J gene TRBJ2-2, with 10 bases identical to TRBD2. CDR3 size: 15 residues. In germline, CDR1 is LNHDA, CDR2 SQIVND (reference sequence). The trim removed 8 bases at V and 4 bases at J, leaving 7 bases unmatched.

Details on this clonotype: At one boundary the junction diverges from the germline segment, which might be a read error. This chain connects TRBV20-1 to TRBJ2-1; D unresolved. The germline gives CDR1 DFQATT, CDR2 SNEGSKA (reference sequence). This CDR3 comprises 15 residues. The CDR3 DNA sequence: TGCGGTGCTAGAGATCGGATGGCCCACCTACCGGAGCAGTTCTTC. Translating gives CGARDRMAHLPEQFF.

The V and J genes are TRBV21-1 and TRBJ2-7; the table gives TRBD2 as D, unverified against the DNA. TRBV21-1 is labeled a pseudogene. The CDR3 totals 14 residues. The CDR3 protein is CASSTGAAGVEQYF. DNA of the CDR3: TGTGCCAGCAGCACGGGAGCCGCTGGTGTCGAGCAGTACTTC.

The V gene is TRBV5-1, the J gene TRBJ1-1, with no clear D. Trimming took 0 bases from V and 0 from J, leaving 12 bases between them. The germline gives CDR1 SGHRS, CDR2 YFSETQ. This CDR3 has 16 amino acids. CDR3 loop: CASSLGGGSLNTEAFF. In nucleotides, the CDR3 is TGCGCCAGCAGCTTGGGAGGAGGATCACTGAACACTGAAGCTTTCTTT.

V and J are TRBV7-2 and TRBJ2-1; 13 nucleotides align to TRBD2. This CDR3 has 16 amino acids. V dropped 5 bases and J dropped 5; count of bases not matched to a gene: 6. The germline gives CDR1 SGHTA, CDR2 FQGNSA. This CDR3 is CASSIGTSGTNNEQFF. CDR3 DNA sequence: TGTGCCAGCAGCATTGGGACTAGCGGGACCAACAATGAGCAGTTCTTC. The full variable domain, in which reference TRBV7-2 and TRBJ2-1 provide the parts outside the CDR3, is GAGVSQSPSNKVTEKGKDVELRCDPISGHTALYWYRQSLGQGLEFLIYFQGNSAPDKSGLPSDRFSAERTGGSVSTLTIQRTQQEDSAVYLCASSIGTSGTNNEQFFGPGTRLTVL.

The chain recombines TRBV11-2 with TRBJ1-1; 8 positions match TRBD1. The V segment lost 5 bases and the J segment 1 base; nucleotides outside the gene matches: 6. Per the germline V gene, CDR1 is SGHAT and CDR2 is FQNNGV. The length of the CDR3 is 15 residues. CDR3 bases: TGTGCCAGCAGCATCCAGGGGGCCCCGAACACTGAAGCTTTCTTT. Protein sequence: CASSIQGAPNTEAFF.

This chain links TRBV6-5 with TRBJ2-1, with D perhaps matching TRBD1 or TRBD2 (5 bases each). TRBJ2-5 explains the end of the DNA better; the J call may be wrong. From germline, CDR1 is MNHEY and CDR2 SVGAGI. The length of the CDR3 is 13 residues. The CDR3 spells CASQSGGQETQYF. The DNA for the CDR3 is TGTGCCTCCCAGAGTGGGGGACAAGAGACCCAGTACTTC.

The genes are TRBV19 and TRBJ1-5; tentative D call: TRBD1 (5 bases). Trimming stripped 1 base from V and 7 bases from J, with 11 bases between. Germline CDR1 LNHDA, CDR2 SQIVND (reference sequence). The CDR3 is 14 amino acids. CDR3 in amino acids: CASSIVSGKQPQHF. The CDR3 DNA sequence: TGTGCCAGTAGTATAGTATCAGGGAAACAGCCCCAGCATTTT.